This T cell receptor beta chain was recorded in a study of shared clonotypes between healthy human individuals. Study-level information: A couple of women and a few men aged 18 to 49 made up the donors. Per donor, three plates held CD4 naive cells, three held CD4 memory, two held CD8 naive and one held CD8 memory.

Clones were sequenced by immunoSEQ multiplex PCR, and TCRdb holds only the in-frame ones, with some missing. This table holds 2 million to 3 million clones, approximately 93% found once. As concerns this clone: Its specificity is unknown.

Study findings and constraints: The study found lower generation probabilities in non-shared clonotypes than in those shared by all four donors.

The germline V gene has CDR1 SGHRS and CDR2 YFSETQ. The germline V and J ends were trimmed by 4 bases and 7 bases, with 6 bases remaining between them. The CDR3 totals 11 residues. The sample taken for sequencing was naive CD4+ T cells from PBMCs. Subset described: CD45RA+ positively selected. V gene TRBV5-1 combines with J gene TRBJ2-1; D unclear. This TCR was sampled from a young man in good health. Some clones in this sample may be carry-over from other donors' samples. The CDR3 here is CASSPRNEQFF. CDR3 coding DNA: TGCGCCAGCAGCCCGAGGAATGAGCAGTTCTTC.